These T cell receptor beta chains were read from a single sample in a study of shared clonotypes between healthy human individuals. Generated by immunoSEQ multiplex PCR, the TCRdb table keeps only in-frame clones and is missing some. Of roughly 2 million clones in the sample, about 94% were seen once. Specimen: naive CD8+ T cells sorted from blood. These receptors were taken from a man younger than 30 in good health. CDR3s include the opening cysteine and the closing phenylalanine or tryptophan. A D gene is named only where the DNA matches it firmly. The size of a clone is reported for some rows only, either as once, few or many, or as a class for expanded clones.

v_call: TRBV5-1
clone_size: .
d_call: .
j_call: TRBJ2-5
cdr3_aa: CASSRRGGPQETQYF
cdr3_nt: TGCGCCAGCAGCCGCCGCGGGGGCCCTCAAGAGACCCAGTACTTC

v_call: TRBV10-2
clone_size: .
d_call: .
j_call: TRBJ1-1
cdr3_aa: CASRDGNEAFF
cdr3_nt: TGCGCCAGCAGAGACGGTAATGAAGCTTTCTTT

v_call: TRBV27
clone_size: .
d_call: .
j_call: TRBJ2-1
cdr3_aa: CASSFRGQNEQFF
cdr3_nt: TGTGCCAGCAGTTTCCGGGGCCAGAATGAGCAGTTCTTC

v_call: TRBV5-4
clone_size: .
d_call: .
j_call: TRBJ2-5
cdr3_aa: CASSAEAGAQETQYF
cdr3_nt: TGTGCCAGCAGCGCGGAGGCGGGGGCGCAGGAGACCCAGTACTTC

v_call: TRBV19
clone_size: .
d_call: TRBD2
j_call: TRBJ2-1
cdr3_aa: CASSDSGSRVSGFF
cdr3_nt: TGTGCCAGTAGTGATAGCGGGAGTCGAGTTTCGGGGTTCTTC

v_call: TRBV11-3
clone_size: .
d_call: TRBD2
j_call: TRBJ2-1
cdr3_aa: CASSPWGSGSQDEQFF
cdr3_nt: TGTGCCAGCAGCCCTTGGGGTAGCGGGAGTCAGGATGAGCAGTTCTTC

v_call: TRBV27
clone_size: .
d_call: .
j_call: TRBJ2-7
cdr3_aa: CASGLSDEQYF
cdr3_nt: TGTGCCAGCGGCCTCAGTGACGAGCAGTACTTC

v_call: TRBV27
clone_size: .
d_call: TRBD2
j_call: TRBJ2-7
cdr3_aa: CASSLGSGGAREQYF
cdr3_nt: TGTGCCAGCAGTTTGGGAAGCGGGGGGGCACGCGAGCAGTACTTC

v_call: TRBV6-5
clone_size: .
d_call: .
j_call: TRBJ1-2
cdr3_aa: CASSYLFERHIGGYTF
cdr3_nt: TGTGCCAGCAGTTACTTATTCGAGAGACATATTGGAGGCTACACCTTC

v_call: TRBV10-3
clone_size: .
d_call: .
j_call: TRBJ2-3
cdr3_aa: CAISDGGGTDTQYF
cdr3_nt: TGTGCCATCAGTGACGGCGGGGGCACAGATACGCAGTATTTT

v_call: TRBV9
clone_size: .
d_call: .
j_call: TRBJ2-1
cdr3_aa: CASSVASRINEQFF
cdr3_nt: TGTGCCAGCAGCGTAGCTTCCAGGATCAATGAGCAGTTCTTC

v_call: TRBV5-4
clone_size: .
d_call: .
j_call: TRBJ2-7
cdr3_aa: CASSLGVFSEQYF
cdr3_nt: TGTGCCAGCAGCTTGGGCGTATTCTCCGAGCAGTACTTC

v_call: TRBV5-4
clone_size: .
d_call: .
j_call: TRBJ2-5
cdr3_aa: CASRSGLTGETQYF
cdr3_nt: TGTGCCAGCAGATCAGGACTGACTGGGGAGACCCAGTACTTC

v_call: TRBV13
clone_size: .
d_call: .
j_call: TRBJ2-5
cdr3_aa: CASSSPGTETQYF
cdr3_nt: TGTGCCAGCAGCTCCCCGGGGACTGAGACCCAGTACTTC

v_call: TRBV7-9
clone_size: .
d_call: .
j_call: TRBJ2-1
cdr3_aa: CASSHTAYNEQFF
cdr3_nt: TGTGCCAGCAGCCACACGGCTTACAATGAGCAGTTCTTC

v_call: TRBV4-1
clone_size: few
d_call: .
j_call: TRBJ1-3
cdr3_aa: CASSQDQASGNTIYF
cdr3_nt: TGCGCCAGCAGCCAAGATCAGGCTTCTGGAAACACCATATATTTT

v_call: TRBV25-1
clone_size: .
d_call: TRBD1
j_call: TRBJ2-5
cdr3_aa: CASSSNRGLVETQYF
cdr3_nt: TGTGCCAGCAGCTCGAACAGGGGTCTAGTGGAGACCCAGTACTTC

v_call: TRBV9
clone_size: .
d_call: TRBD1
j_call: TRBJ1-4
cdr3_aa: CASSPQGASNEKLFF
cdr3_nt: TGTGCCAGCAGCCCACAGGGGGCGAGTAATGAAAAACTGTTTTTT

v_call: TRBV20-1
clone_size: .
d_call: .
j_call: TRBJ1-1
cdr3_aa: CSARLKGEAFF
cdr3_nt: TGCAGTGCTAGACTTAAGGGGGAAGCTTTCTTT

v_call: TRBV6-4
clone_size: .
d_call: .
j_call: TRBJ1-1
cdr3_aa: CASSDNRYTEAFF
cdr3_nt: TGTGCCAGCAGTGACAACAGATACACTGAAGCTTTCTTT

v_call: TRBV7-9
clone_size: .
d_call: .
j_call: TRBJ2-5
cdr3_aa: CASSTQGPQETQYF
cdr3_nt: TGTGCCAGCAGCACTCAAGGACCCCAAGAGACCCAGTACTTC

v_call: TRBV19
clone_size: .
d_call: .
j_call: TRBJ2-7
cdr3_aa: CASSGTLVDLYEQYF
cdr3_nt: TGTGCCAGTAGTGGGACATTGGTAGATCTCTACGAGCAGTACTTC

v_call: TRBV29-1
clone_size: .
d_call: .
j_call: TRBJ1-4
cdr3_aa: CSVRDPEKEKLFF
cdr3_nt: TGCAGCGTAAGAGACCCTGAGAAAGAAAAACTGTTTTTT

v_call: TRBV30
clone_size: .
d_call: .
j_call: TRBJ1-2
cdr3_aa: CAWSAGGGYGYTF
cdr3_nt: TGTGCCTGGAGTGCCGGGGGTGGCTATGGCTACACCTTC

v_call: TRBV11-2
clone_size: .
d_call: TRBD1
j_call: TRBJ1-1
cdr3_aa: CASSPGQGYTEAFF
cdr3_nt: TGTGCCAGCAGCCCAGGACAGGGGTACACTGAAGCTTTCTTT

v_call: TRBV7-9
clone_size: .
d_call: TRBD2
j_call: TRBJ2-3
cdr3_aa: CASSKTLGLAGGPDTQYF
cdr3_nt: TGTGCCAGCAGCAAAACCCTGGGATTAGCGGGAGGGCCAGATACGCAGTATTTT

v_call: TRBV7-9
clone_size: .
d_call: .
j_call: TRBJ2-3
cdr3_aa: CASSPRGSTDTQYF
cdr3_nt: TGTGCCAGCAGCCCCCGGGGTAGCACAGATACGCAGTATTTT

v_call: TRBV4-3
clone_size: .
d_call: TRBD1
j_call: TRBJ1-1
cdr3_aa: CASSAHRGQDTEAFF
cdr3_nt: TGCGCCAGCAGCGCCCACAGGGGGCAGGACACTGAAGCTTTCTTT

v_call: TRBV10-2
clone_size: once
d_call: .
j_call: TRBJ1-3
cdr3_aa: CASKGGDGSSGNTIYF
cdr3_nt: TGCGCCAGCAAGGGAGGGGACGGTAGCTCTGGAAACACCATATATTTT

v_call: TRBV19
clone_size: once
d_call: .
j_call: TRBJ2-7
cdr3_aa: CASSVDSVGLGNEQYF
cdr3_nt: TGTGCCAGTAGTGTTGACAGTGTGGGCCTCGGGAACGAGCAGTACTTC

v_call: TRBV27
clone_size: .
d_call: TRBD1
j_call: TRBJ1-1
cdr3_aa: CASSSGQAINTEAFF
cdr3_nt: TGTGCCAGCAGTTCCGGACAGGCGATTAACACTGAAGCTTTCTTT

v_call: TRBV9
clone_size: .
d_call: .
j_call: TRBJ1-5
cdr3_aa: CASSVGAGTPQHF
cdr3_nt: TGTGCCAGCAGCGTAGGGGCCGGTACGCCCCAGCATTTT

v_call: TRBV6-5
clone_size: .
d_call: TRBD2
j_call: TRBJ2-3
cdr3_aa: CASRAGGADTQYF
cdr3_nt: TGTGCCAGCAGAGCGGGGGGGGCAGATACGCAGTATTTT

v_call: TRBV6-1
clone_size: .
d_call: .
j_call: TRBJ2-7
cdr3_aa: CASSDQDRDYFYEQYF
cdr3_nt: TGTGCCAGCAGTGATCAAGACAGGGACTACTTCTACGAGCAGTACTTC

v_call: TRBV27
clone_size: .
d_call: TRBD2
j_call: TRBJ2-2
cdr3_aa: CASSLSRLAGSRIGGELFF
cdr3_nt: TGTGCCAGCAGTTTATCAAGGCTAGCGGGCTCCCGAATCGGAGGGGAGCTGTTTTTT

v_call: TRBV28
clone_size: .
d_call: .
j_call: TRBJ1-1
cdr3_aa: CASSFVSTEAFF
cdr3_nt: TGTGCCAGCAGTTTCGTCTCCACTGAAGCTTTCTTT

v_call: TRBV28
clone_size: .
d_call: .
j_call: TRBJ1-2
cdr3_aa: CASSLYQEGKDGYTF
cdr3_nt: TGTGCCAGCAGTTTATACCAGGAGGGAAAGGATGGCTACACCTTC

v_call: TRBV11-3
clone_size: .
d_call: .
j_call: TRBJ2-1
cdr3_aa: CASSLDDSEYNEQFF
cdr3_nt: TGTGCCAGCAGCTTAGATGATTCAGAGTACAATGAGCAGTTCTTC

v_call: TRBV4-1
clone_size: .
d_call: .
j_call: TRBJ2-3
cdr3_aa: CASSGLSGAGTDTQYF
cdr3_nt: TGCGCCAGCAGCGGGCTTTCAGGGGCAGGTACAGATACGCAGTATTTT

v_call: TRBV18
clone_size: .
d_call: .
j_call: TRBJ2-7
cdr3_aa: CASSPGYDQYF
cdr3_nt: TGTGCCAGCTCACCAGGCTACGATCAGTACTTC

v_call: TRBV5-6
clone_size: .
d_call: TRBD2
j_call: TRBJ2-7
cdr3_aa: CASSRTSGVYEQYF
cdr3_nt: TGTGCCAGCAGCAGGACTAGCGGGGTCTACGAGCAGTACTTC

v_call: TRBV28
clone_size: .
d_call: .
j_call: TRBJ2-3
cdr3_aa: CARNCTDTQYF
cdr3_nt: TGTGCCAGAAATTGCACAGATACGCAGTATTTT

v_call: TRBV28
clone_size: .
d_call: .
j_call: TRBJ2-5
cdr3_aa: CASSLSGLFLDLPETQYF
cdr3_nt: TGTGCCAGCAGTTTAAGTGGACTTTTCCTAGATTTACCGGAGACCCAGTACTTC

v_call: TRBV6-4
clone_size: .
d_call: .
j_call: TRBJ2-2
cdr3_aa: CASSETYTGELFF
cdr3_nt: TGTGCCAGCAGTGAAACGTACACCGGGGAGCTGTTTTTT

v_call: TRBV19
clone_size: .
d_call: .
j_call: TRBJ2-7
cdr3_aa: CASSIDLGGLNEQYF
cdr3_nt: TGTGCCAGTAGTATAGATCTGGGGGGACTTAACGAGCAGTACTTC

v_call: TRBV10-2
clone_size: .
d_call: .
j_call: TRBJ2-1
cdr3_aa: CASSESMGSSYNEQFF
cdr3_nt: TGCGCCAGCAGTGAGTCAATGGGGAGCTCCTACAATGAGCAGTTCTTC

v_call: TRBV6-1
clone_size: .
d_call: .
j_call: TRBJ2-7
cdr3_aa: CASSHLVGGGEQYF
cdr3_nt: TGTGCCAGCAGCCACCTAGTGGGAGGCGGGGAGCAGTACTTC

v_call: TRBV28
clone_size: .
d_call: .
j_call: TRBJ1-1
cdr3_aa: CATVDSPFLNTEAFF
cdr3_nt: TGTGCCACCGTGGACAGCCCCTTTTTGAACACTGAAGCTTTCTTT

v_call: TRBV9
clone_size: .
d_call: .
j_call: TRBJ2-5
cdr3_aa: CASSPTDTPKTQYF
cdr3_nt: TGTGCCAGCAGCCCGACGGACACCCCAAAGACCCAGTACTTC

v_call: TRBV7-9
clone_size: .
d_call: TRBD1
j_call: TRBJ1-2
cdr3_aa: CASSSTGGQWYGYTF
cdr3_nt: TGTGCCAGCAGCTCGACAGGGGGGCAATGGTATGGCTACACCTTC

v_call: TRBV27
clone_size: .
d_call: TRBD1
j_call: TRBJ2-7
cdr3_aa: CASSLSSQGHYEQYF
cdr3_nt: TGTGCCAGCAGTTTATCGTCACAGGGGCACTACGAGCAGTACTTC

v_call: TRBV6-5
clone_size: once
d_call: TRBD1
j_call: TRBJ2-5
cdr3_aa: CASSQTGGWQETQYF
cdr3_nt: TGTGCCAGCAGTCAGACAGGGGGATGGCAAGAGACCCAGTACTTC

v_call: TRBV4-1
clone_size: .
d_call: .
j_call: TRBJ1-1
cdr3_aa: CASSPRYLNTEAFF
cdr3_nt: TGCGCCAGCAGCCCCAGATATTTGAACACTGAAGCTTTCTTT

v_call: TRBV5-6
clone_size: .
d_call: TRBD2
j_call: TRBJ2-7
cdr3_aa: CASSSTRASGSDYEQYF
cdr3_nt: TGTGCCAGCAGCTCTACTCGGGCTAGCGGGAGTGACTACGAGCAGTACTTC

v_call: TRBV28
clone_size: .
d_call: TRBD1
j_call: TRBJ2-1
cdr3_aa: CASSPGQGDYNEQFF
cdr3_nt: TGTGCCAGCAGTCCGGGACAGGGGGACTACAATGAGCAGTTCTTC

v_call: TRBV11-2
clone_size: .
d_call: TRBD2
j_call: TRBJ2-5
cdr3_aa: CASSFLASGSGETQYF
cdr3_nt: TGTGCCAGCAGCTTTTTGGCTAGCGGGAGTGGAGAGACCCAGTACTTC

v_call: TRBV29-1
clone_size: .
d_call: .
j_call: TRBJ2-1
cdr3_aa: CSASTNDEQFF
cdr3_nt: TGCAGCGCCTCGACCAACGATGAGCAGTTCTTC